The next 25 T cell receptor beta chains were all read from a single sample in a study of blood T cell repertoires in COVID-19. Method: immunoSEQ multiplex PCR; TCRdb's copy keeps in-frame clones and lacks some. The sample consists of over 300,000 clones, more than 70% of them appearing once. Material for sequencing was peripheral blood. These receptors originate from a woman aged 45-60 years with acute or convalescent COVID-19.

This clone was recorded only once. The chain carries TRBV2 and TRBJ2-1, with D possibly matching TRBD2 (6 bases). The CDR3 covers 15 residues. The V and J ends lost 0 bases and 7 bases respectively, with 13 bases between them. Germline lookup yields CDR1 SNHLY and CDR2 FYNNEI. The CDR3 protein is CASSEAPGVGNEQFF. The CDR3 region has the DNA TGTGCCAGCAGTGAAGCGCCGGGAGTGGGTAATGAGCAGTTCTTC.

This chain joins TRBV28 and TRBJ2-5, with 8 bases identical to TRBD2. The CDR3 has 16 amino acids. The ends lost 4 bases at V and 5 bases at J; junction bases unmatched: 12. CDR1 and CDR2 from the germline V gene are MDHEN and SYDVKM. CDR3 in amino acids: CASSWKAGDWEETQYF. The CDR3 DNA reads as TGTGCCAGCAGTTGGAAAGCGGGAGATTGGGAGGAGACCCAGTACTTC.

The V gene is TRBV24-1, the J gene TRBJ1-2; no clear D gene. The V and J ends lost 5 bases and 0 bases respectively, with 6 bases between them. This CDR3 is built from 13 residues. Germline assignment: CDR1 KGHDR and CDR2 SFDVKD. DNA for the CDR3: TGTGCCACCAGTGGGGCTTCTAACTATGGCTACACCTTC. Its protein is CATSGASNYGYTF.

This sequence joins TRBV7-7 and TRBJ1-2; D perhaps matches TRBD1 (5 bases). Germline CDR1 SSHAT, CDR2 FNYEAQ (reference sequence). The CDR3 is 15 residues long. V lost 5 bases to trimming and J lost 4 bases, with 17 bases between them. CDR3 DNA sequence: TGTGCCAGCAGCCACAGGCAACCCCAGTCCTATGGCTACACCTTC. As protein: CASSHRQPQSYGYTF.

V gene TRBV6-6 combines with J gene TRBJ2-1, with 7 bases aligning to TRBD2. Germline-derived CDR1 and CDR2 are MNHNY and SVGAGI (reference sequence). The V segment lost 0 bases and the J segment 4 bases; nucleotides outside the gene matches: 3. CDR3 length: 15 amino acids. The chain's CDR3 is CASSYSSGMYNEQFF. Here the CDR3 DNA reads TGTGCCAGCAGTTACTCGAGCGGGATGTACAATGAGCAGTTCTTC.

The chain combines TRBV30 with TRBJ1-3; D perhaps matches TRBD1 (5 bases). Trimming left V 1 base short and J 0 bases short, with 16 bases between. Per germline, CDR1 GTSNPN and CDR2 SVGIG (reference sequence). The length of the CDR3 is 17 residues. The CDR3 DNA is TGTGCCTGGAGTGGCCCTTTCCCCACAGGCTCTGGAAACACCATATATTTT. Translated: CAWSGPFPTGSGNTIYF.

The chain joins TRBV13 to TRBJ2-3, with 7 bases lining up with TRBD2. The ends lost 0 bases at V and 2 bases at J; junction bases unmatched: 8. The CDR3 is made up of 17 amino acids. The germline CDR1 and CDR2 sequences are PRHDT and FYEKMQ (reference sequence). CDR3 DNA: TGTGCCAGCAGCTTAGGCCCCCCGGGGGGACTCACAGATACGCAGTATTTT. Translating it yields CASSLGPPGGLTDTQYF.

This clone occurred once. Here the CDR3 reads CASSQMIAGGSYNEQFF. CDR3 nucleotides: TGCGCCAGCAGCCAGATGATAGCGGGAGGCTCCTACAATGAGCAGTTCTTC. The rearrangement links TRBV4-1 to TRBJ2-1; 10 nucleotides match TRBD2. Trimming cost V 3 bases and J 0 bases; bases outside gene matches: 5. CDR3 length: 17 amino acids. Germline CDR1 is MGHRA and CDR2 is YSYEKL.

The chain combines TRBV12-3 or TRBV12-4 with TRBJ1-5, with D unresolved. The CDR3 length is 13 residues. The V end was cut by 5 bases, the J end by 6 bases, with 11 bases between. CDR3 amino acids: CASSPIRLQPQHF. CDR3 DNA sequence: TGTGCCAGCAGTCCCATTAGACTTCAGCCCCAGCATTTT.

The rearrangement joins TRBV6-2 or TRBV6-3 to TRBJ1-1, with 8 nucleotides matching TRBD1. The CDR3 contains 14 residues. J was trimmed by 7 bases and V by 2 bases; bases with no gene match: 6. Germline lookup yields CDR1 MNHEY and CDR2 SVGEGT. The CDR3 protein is CASSYLQGDREAFF. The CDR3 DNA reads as TGTGCCAGCAGTTACCTACAGGGGGATCGTGAAGCTTTCTTT.

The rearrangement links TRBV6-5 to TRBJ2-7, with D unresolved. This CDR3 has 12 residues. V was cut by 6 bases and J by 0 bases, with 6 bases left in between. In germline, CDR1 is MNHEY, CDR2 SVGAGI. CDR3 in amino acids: CASRGLSYEQYF. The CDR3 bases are TGTGCCAGCAGGGGCCTCTCCTACGAGCAGTACTTC.

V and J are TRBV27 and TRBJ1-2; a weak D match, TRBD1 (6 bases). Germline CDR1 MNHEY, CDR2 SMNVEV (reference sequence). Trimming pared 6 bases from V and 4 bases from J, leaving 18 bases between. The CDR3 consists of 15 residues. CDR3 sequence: CASREGELRGYGYTF. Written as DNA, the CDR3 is TGTGCCAGCAGAGAGGGGGAGTTAAGAGGCTATGGCTACACCTTC.

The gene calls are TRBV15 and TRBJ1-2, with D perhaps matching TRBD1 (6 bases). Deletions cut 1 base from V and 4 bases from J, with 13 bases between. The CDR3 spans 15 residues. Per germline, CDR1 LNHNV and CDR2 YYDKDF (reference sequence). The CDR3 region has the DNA TGTGCCACCAGCAGAGCGGGGGGGGGCTCCTATGGCTACACCTTC. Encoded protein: CATSRAGGGSYGYTF.

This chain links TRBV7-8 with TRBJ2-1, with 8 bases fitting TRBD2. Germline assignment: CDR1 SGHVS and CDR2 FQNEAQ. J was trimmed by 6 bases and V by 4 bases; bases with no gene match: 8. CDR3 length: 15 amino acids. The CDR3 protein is CASSSAGARPNEQFF. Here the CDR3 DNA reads TGTGCCAGCAGCTCAGCGGGAGCTAGGCCCAATGAGCAGTTCTTC.

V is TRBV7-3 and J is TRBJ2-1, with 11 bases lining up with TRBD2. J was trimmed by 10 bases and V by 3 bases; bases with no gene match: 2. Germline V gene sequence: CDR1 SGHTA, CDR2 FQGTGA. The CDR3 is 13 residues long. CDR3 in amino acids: CASSFLAGGEQFF. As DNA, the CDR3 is TGTGCCAGCAGCTTCCTAGCGGGAGGCGAGCAGTTCTTC. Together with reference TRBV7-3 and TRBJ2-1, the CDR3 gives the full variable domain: GAGVSQTPSNKVTEKGKYVELRCDPISGHTALYWYRQSLGQGPEFLIYFQGTGAADDSGLPNDRFFAVRPEGSVSTLKIQRTERGDSAVYLCASSFLAGGEQFFGPGTRLTVL.

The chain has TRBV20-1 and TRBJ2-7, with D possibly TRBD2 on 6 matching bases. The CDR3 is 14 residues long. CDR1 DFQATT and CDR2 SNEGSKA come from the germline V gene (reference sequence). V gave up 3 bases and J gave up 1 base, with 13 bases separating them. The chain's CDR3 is CSASPGRSSYEQYF. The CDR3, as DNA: TGCAGTGCTAGTCCAGGGAGGTCGTCCTACGAGCAGTACTTC.

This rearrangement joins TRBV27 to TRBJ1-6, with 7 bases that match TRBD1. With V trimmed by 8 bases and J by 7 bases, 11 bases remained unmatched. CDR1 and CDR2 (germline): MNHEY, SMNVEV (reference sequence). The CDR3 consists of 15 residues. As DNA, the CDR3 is TGTGCCAGCGGACTCCGACAGGGCTTAAATTCACCCCTCCACTTT. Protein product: CASGLRQGLNSPLHF.

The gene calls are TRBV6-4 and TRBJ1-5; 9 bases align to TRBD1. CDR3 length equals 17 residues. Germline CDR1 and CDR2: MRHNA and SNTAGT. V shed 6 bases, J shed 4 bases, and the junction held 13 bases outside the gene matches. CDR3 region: CASRNGTGMDWNQPQHF. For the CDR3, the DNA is TGTGCCAGCAGGAACGGGACAGGGATGGATTGGAATCAGCCCCAGCATTTT.

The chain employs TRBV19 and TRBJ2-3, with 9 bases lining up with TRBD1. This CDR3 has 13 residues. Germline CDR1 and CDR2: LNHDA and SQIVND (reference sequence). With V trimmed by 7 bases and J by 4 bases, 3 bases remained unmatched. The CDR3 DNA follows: TGTGCCAGTACAAGGACAGGGGCAGATACGCAGTATTTT. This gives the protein CASTRTGADTQYF.

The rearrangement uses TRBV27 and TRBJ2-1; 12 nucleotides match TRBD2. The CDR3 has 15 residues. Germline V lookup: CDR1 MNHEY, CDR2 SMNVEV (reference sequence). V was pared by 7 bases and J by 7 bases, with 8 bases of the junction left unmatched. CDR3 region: CASTSLAGGRNEQFF. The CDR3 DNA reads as TGTGCCAGCACCTCTCTAGCGGGAGGGCGAAATGAGCAGTTCTTC.

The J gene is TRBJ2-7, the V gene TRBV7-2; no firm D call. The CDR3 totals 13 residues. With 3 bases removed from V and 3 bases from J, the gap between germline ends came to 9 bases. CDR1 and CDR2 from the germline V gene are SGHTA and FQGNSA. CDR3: CASSFDTNYEQYF. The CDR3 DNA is TGTGCCAGCAGCTTCGACACGAACTACGAGCAGTACTTC.

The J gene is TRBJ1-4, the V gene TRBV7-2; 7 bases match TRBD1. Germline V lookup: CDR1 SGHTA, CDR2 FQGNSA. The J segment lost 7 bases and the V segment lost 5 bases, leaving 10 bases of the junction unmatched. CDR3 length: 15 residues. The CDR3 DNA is TGTGCCAGCAGCCCGCAGACAGGGACTGGTGAAAAACTGTTTTTT. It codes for CASSPQTGTGEKLFF.

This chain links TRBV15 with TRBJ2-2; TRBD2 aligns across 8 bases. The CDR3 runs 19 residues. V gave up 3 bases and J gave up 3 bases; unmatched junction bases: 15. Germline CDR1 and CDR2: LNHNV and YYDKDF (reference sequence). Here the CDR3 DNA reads TGTGCCACCAGCAGCCCCCACACCCTCGGGAGGGGAGACACCGGGGAGCTGTTTTTT. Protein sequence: CATSSPHTLGRGDTGELFF. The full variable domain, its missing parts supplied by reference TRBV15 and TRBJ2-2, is DAMVIQNPRYQVTQFGKPVTLSCSQTLNHNVMYWYQQKSSQAPKLLFHYYDKDFNNEADTPDNFQSRRPNTSFCFLDIRSPGLGDTAMYLCATSSPHTLGRGDTGELFFGEGSRLTVL.

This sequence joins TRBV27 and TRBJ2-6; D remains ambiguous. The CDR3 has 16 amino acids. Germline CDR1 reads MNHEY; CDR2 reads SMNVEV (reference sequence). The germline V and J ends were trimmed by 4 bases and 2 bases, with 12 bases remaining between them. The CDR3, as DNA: TGTGCCAGCAGTTACGCGATCTTCACTGGGGCCAACGTCCTGACTTTC. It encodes CASSYAIFTGANVLTF.

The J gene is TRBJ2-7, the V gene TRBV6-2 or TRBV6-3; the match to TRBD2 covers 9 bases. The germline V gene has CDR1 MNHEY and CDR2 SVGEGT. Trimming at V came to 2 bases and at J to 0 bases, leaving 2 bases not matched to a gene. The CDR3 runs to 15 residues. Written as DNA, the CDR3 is TGTGCCAGCAGTTACGGACTAGCGCCCTCCTACGAGCAGTACTTC. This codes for CASSYGLAPSYEQYF.